The 31 T cell receptor beta chains in this list originate from one sample, sequenced in a study of Graves' ophthalmopathy and Graves' hyperthyroidism. RNA transcripts provided the template for amplifying TCR beta CDR3 regions. Scientists carried out first-round RT-PCR using HTBI primers and then a second-round multiplex PCR. One entry per CDR3 protein results from TCRdb running MiXCR on the multiplex PCR reads. The data hold 400,000 or so distinct CDR3 sequences, with 15% observed a single time. The material sequenced was peripheral blood. These receptors were obtained from a woman under 30 with stable Graves' hyperthyroidism.

The chain joins TRBV20-1 to TRBJ1-5, with 7 bases lining up with TRBD1. The J segment lost 11 bases and the V segment lost 0 bases, leaving 4 bases of the junction unmatched. The germline gives CDR1 DFQATT, CDR2 SNEGSKA (reference sequence). The CDR3 covers 12 residues. This CDR3 is CSARETGPSQHF. The CDR3 region has the DNA TGCAGTGCTAGAGAGACAGGGCCTTCCCAGCATTTT.

Many counts were recorded for this clonotype. V is TRBV6-5 and J is TRBJ1-4; D unclear. Looked up from germline, CDR1 is MNHEY and CDR2 is SVGAGI. There are 13 residues in the CDR3. Trimming pared 4 bases from V and 4 bases from J, leaving 7 bases between. In DNA form, the CDR3 reads TGTGCCAGCAGTTCACGGAATAATGAAAAACTGTTTTTT. The encoded protein is CASSSRNNEKLFF.

This clonotype has a count of ten or more. The rearrangement joins TRBV7-3 to TRBJ2-5; 9 bases are shared with TRBD1. The CDR3 has 13 residues. Per germline, CDR1 SGHTA and CDR2 FQGTGA. Trimming removed 3 bases from V and 6 bases from J; junction bases left unmatched: 2. The CDR3 DNA follows: TGTGCCAGCAGCTTTGACAGGGGGAAGACCCAGTACTTC. Translating gives CASSFDRGKTQYF.

This clonotype was counted ten times or more. The rearrangement joins TRBV19 to TRBJ1-5; a weak D match, TRBD1 (5 bases). The CDR3 length is 15 residues. The V end was cut by 4 bases, the J end by 8 bases, with 18 bases between. CDR1 is LNHDA and CDR2 is SQIVND in the germline V gene (reference sequence). This chain's CDR3 is CASSTHGGDIEPQHF. The DNA for the CDR3 is TGTGCCAGTAGTACCCACGGGGGGGATATTGAGCCCCAGCATTTT.

This clonotype showed up many times. V is TRBV20-1 and J is TRBJ1-1; maybe TRBD1 (5 bases). The CDR3 is made up of 14 amino acids. CDR1 is DFQATT, CDR2 SNEGSKA, per germline (reference sequence). Trimming shortened V by 5 bases and J by 3 bases, and 16 bases separated the two germline ends. For the CDR3, the DNA is TGCAGTGCTCTTTCTTGGGACGGAGACACTGAAGCTTTCTTT. Its translation: CSALSWDGDTEAFF.

This clonotype occurred many times. V gene TRBV6-2 or TRBV6-3 combines with J gene TRBJ1-1; 9 positions match TRBD1. CDR1 is MNHEY, CDR2 SVGEGT, per germline. The J segment lost 4 bases and the V segment lost 0 bases, leaving 6 bases of the junction unmatched. The length of the CDR3 is 16 residues. CDR3 coding DNA: TGTGCCAGCAGTTACTCAGGGACAGGGATGGGCACTGAAGCTTTCTTT. This codes for CASSYSGTGMGTEAFF.

This clonotype was seen ten or more times. CDR3 in amino acids: CASSEGMNTIYF. The DNA of the CDR3 is TGTGCCAGCAGTGAAGGGATGAACACCATATATTTT. The V gene is TRBV2, the J gene TRBJ1-3; unclear D gene. CDR3 length: 12 residues. Per germline, CDR1 SNHLY and CDR2 FYNNEI. V was trimmed by 1 base and J by 7 bases, leaving 5 bases between them.

This clonotype has just a few counts. The V and J genes are TRBV28 and TRBJ1-6; D is unresolved. The length of the CDR3 is 15 residues. The germline gives CDR1 MDHEN, CDR2 SYDVKM. Trimming removed 6 bases at V and 8 bases at J, with 17 bases between. Written as DNA, the CDR3 is TGTGCCAGCAGACTCAGGCAGGAGTCATATTCACCCCTCCACTTT. This encodes CASRLRQESYSPLHF.

This clonotype was detected ten times or more. The chain carries TRBV11-2 and TRBJ2-7; TRBD1 agrees at 8 bases. V lost 0 bases, J lost 6 bases, and 10 bases stayed unmatched. Germline values: CDR1 SGHAT, CDR2 FQNNGV. CDR3 length equals 16 residues. The CDR3 bases are TGTGCCAGCAGCTTAGATTCAGGGACAGGATCCGTCGAGCAGTACTTC. It yields the protein CASSLDSGTGSVEQYF. The entire variable domain, with the rest obtained from reference TRBV11-2 and TRBJ2-7, is as follows: EAGVAQSPRYKIIEKRQSVAFWCNPISGHATLYWYQQILGQGPKLLIQFQNNGVVDDSQLPKDRFSAERLKGVDSTLKIQPAKLEDSAVYLCASSLDSGTGSVEQYFGPGTRLTVT.

This clonotype was counted many times. An end of the junction differs from the germline gene, which may be a read error. V is TRBV6-5 and J is TRBJ2-4; no clear D gene. Germline V CDR1 and CDR2: MNHEY, SVGAGI. The CDR3 is made up of 15 amino acids. CDR3 protein: CASSYTHVAKNIKYF. The CDR3, as DNA: TGTGCCAGCAGTTACACCCACGTAGCCAAAAACATTAAGTACTTC.

This clonotype was seen ten or more times. Compared with germline, one end of the junction differs, possibly owing to a read error. The chain has TRBV5-1 and TRBJ1-2; no reliable D call. CDR3 length: 13 residues. Looked up from germline, CDR1 is SGHRS and CDR2 is YFSETQ. The CDR3 DNA sequence: TGTGCCAGCAGCTTAGTGGCAGGAGATGGCTACACCTTC. Encoded protein: CASSLVAGDGYTF.

This clonotype was recorded many times. The chain is built from TRBV2 and TRBJ1-2; 8 nucleotides match TRBD1. V was clipped by 6 bases and J by 7 bases; unmatched bases: 7. CDR1 SNHLY and CDR2 FYNNEI come from the germline V gene. This CDR3 region has 13 residues. The CDR3: CASSQGARLGYTF. As DNA, the CDR3 is TGTGCCAGCAGCCAGGGGGCTAGGCTTGGCTACACCTTC.

This clonotype was counted only a few times. The junction does not match germline at one end; this may be a read error. The J gene is TRBJ2-4, the V gene TRBV6-2 or TRBV6-3; the D gene is possibly TRBD1 (6 bases). Germline V CDR1 and CDR2: MNHEY, SVGEGT. There are 13 residues in the CDR3. The CDR3 region is CASRGADWDIKYF. CDR3 DNA sequence: TGTGCCAGCCGGGGAGCAGATTGGGACATTAAGTACTTC.

This clonotype was seen ten or more times. V is TRBV6-2 or TRBV6-3 and J is TRBJ1-1; tentative D call: TRBD1 (5 bases). CDR1 and CDR2 (germline): MNHEY, SVGEGT. The CDR3 spans 14 residues. V lost 5 bases to trimming and J lost 1 base, with 11 bases between them. The CDR3 nucleotides read TGTGCCAGCAGTGTGGAGACAGAGAACACTGAAGCTTTCTTT. It is translated as CASSVETENTEAFF.

This clonotype was counted ten times or more. The V and J genes are TRBV2 and TRBJ1-5; D is ambiguous. V lost 6 bases and J lost 5, with 8 bases in between. CDR3 length: 12 amino acids. The germline gives CDR1 SNHLY, CDR2 FYNNEI. CDR3 protein: CASRLEDQPQHF. The CDR3 DNA reads as TGTGCCAGCAGGTTAGAGGATCAGCCCCAGCATTTT. Full variable domain (rest looked up from reference TRBV2 and TRBJ1-5): EPEVTQTPSHQVTQMGQEVILRCVPISNHLYFYWYRQILGQKVEFLVSFYNNEISEKSEIFDDQFSVERPDGSNFTLKIRSTKLEDSAMYFCASRLEDQPQHFGDGTRLSIL.

This clonotype was seen repeatedly, ten times or more. The rearrangement joins TRBV27 to TRBJ2-2; D is unresolved. Germline CDR1 is MNHEY and CDR2 is SMNVEV (reference sequence). The length of the CDR3 is 13 residues. V lost 6 bases and J 7 bases, leaving 12 bases between the germline ends. The CDR3 region has the DNA TGTGCCAGCAGCTTACAATTCGGCGGGGAGCTGTTTTTT. This encodes CASSLQFGGELFF.

V usage is TRBV6-1 and J usage is TRBJ2-5, with D possibly TRBD2 on 6 matching bases. This CDR3 spans 13 amino acids. With 10 bases removed from V and 4 bases from J, the gap between germline ends came to 16 bases. Germline V gene data show CDR1 as MNHNS and CDR2 as SASEGT. CDR3 sequence: CATGGWVRETQYF. The CDR3 bases are TGTGCCACCGGAGGGTGGGTCCGAGAGACCCAGTACTTC.

This clonotype appeared many times. The chain's CDR3 is CASSDGGIDGYTF. CDR3 in DNA: TGTGCCAGCAGTGATGGAGGGATTGATGGCTACACCTTC. The rearrangement joins TRBV6-1 to TRBJ1-2; no clear D. The V gene's germline CDR1 is MNHNS and CDR2 SASEGT. This CDR3 spans 13 amino acids. The V end was cut by 3 bases, the J end by 6 bases, with 11 bases between.

The rearrangement links TRBV20-1 to TRBJ1-5, with no clear D. The CDR3 consists of 14 residues. The V end lost 2 bases, the J end lost 2 bases, and 10 bases lay between the germline ends. The germline V gene has CDR1 DFQATT and CDR2 SNEGSKA (reference sequence). CDR3 coding DNA: TGCAGTGCTAGAACAGCCAAAGGCAATCAGCCCCAGCATTTT. Its translation: CSARTAKGNQPQHF.

This clonotype was detected ten times or more. This chain uses TRBV4-1 with TRBJ1-6, with D tentatively TRBD1 (6 bases). The germline V gene has CDR1 MGHRA and CDR2 YSYEKL. The CDR3 contains 15 residues. With 5 bases removed from V and 8 bases from J, the gap between germline ends came to 16 bases. DNA for the CDR3: TGCGCCAGCAGCAGTGGGGGGGCATTGGATTCACCCCTCCACTTT. Its protein product is CASSSGGALDSPLHF.

This clonotype was seen ten or more times. The CDR3 reads CATSRAENTEAFF. CDR3 sequence (DNA): TGTGCCACCAGTCGGGCGGAGAACACTGAAGCTTTCTTT. The V and J genes are TRBV24-1 and TRBJ1-1; D remains ambiguous. Germline CDR1 reads KGHDR; CDR2 reads SFDVKD. Deletions cut 6 bases from V and 1 base from J, with 8 bases between. The CDR3 is 13 amino acids.

This sequence joins TRBV10-2 and TRBJ2-7, with D perhaps given as TRBD1 or TRBD2 (5 bases each). This CDR3 contains 15 residues. Germline V gene data show CDR1 as WSHSY and CDR2 as SAAADI. V was shortened by 8 bases and J by 3 bases, with 20 bases between the two germline ends. The CDR3 sequence is CASGRLSKGDYEQYF. The CDR3 DNA reads TGCGCCAGCGGGCGACTATCCAAAGGGGACTACGAGCAGTACTTC.

At least ten counts were recorded for this clonotype. The CDR3 DNA sequence: TGTGCCAGCTCACCGGGCCTTCAAAACACCGGGGAGCTGTTTTTT. This gives the protein CASSPGLQNTGELFF. The J gene is TRBJ2-2, the V gene TRBV18; D remains ambiguous. This CDR3 comprises 15 residues. Trimming shortened V by 3 bases and J by 2 bases, and 10 bases separated the two germline ends. Germline CDR1 KGHSH, CDR2 LQKENI. The full variable domain, with the rest looked up from reference TRBV18 and TRBJ2-2, is NAGVMQNPRHLVRRRGQEARLRCSPMKGHSHVYWYRQLPEEGLKFMVYLQKENIIDESGMPKERFSAEFPKEGPSILRIQQVVRGDSAAYFCASSPGLQNTGELFFGEGSRLTVL.

At least ten counts were recorded for this clonotype. This chain uses TRBV15 with TRBJ1-1, with 7 bases fitting TRBD1. Germline V gene lookup returns CDR1 LNHNV and CDR2 YYDKDF (reference sequence). The CDR3 spans 16 residues. V was clipped by 3 bases and J by 7 bases; unmatched bases: 14. CDR3 protein: CATSRARQGINREAFF. For the CDR3, the DNA is TGTGCCACCAGCAGGGCTAGACAGGGTATAAACCGTGAAGCTTTCTTT.

This clonotype was counted at least ten times. J is TRBJ2-4 and V is TRBV6-2 or TRBV6-3; 12 bases fit TRBD2. Unmatched junction bases numbered 9, after V lost 0 bases and J lost 15 bases. This CDR3 contains 15 residues. CDR1 is MNHEY, CDR2 SVGEGT, per germline. This chain's CDR3 is CASSYSDTSGGLRYF. For the CDR3, the DNA is TGTGCCAGCAGTTACTCGGACACTAGCGGGGGGTTAAGGTACTTC.

The table lists this clonotype with many counts. The chain uses TRBV29-1 and TRBJ1-3; a weak D match, TRBD1 (5 bases). CDR1 and CDR2 from the germline V gene are SQVTM and ANQGSEA. V was shortened by 8 bases and J by 2 bases, with 16 bases between the two germline ends. The CDR3 has 14 amino acids. This chain's CDR3 is CSPGRDGTGNTIYF. The CDR3 DNA sequence: TGCAGCCCCGGCAGGGATGGGACTGGAAACACCATATATTTT.

This clonotype came up once. The rearrangement joins TRBV2 to TRBJ1-1; a possible D gene is TRBD1 (5 bases). CDR3 length equals 14 residues. V was pared by 4 bases and J by 6 bases, with 15 bases between. The germline V gene has CDR1 SNHLY and CDR2 FYNNEI. CDR3 nucleotide sequence: TGTGCCAGCAGTGTTACGGGGGTAGGGGCTGAAGCTTTCTTT. It specifies CASSVTGVGAEAFF. The full variable domain, with the rest looked up from reference TRBV2 and TRBJ1-1, is EPEVTQTPSHQVTQMGQEVILRCVPISNHLYFYWYRQILGQKVEFLVSFYNNEISEKSEIFDDQFSVERPDGSNFTLKIRSTKLEDSAMYFCASSVTGVGAEAFFGQGTRLTVV.

This clonotype has at least ten counts. The rearrangement joins TRBV20-1 to TRBJ2-7; 7 nucleotides line up with TRBD2. The CDR3 contains 12 residues. Germline CDR1 is DFQATT and CDR2 is SNEGSKA (reference sequence). With 2 bases clipped from V and 5 bases from J, the junction kept 3 bases outside the gene matches. Here the CDR3 reads CSARREGNEQYF. Here the CDR3 DNA reads TGCAGTGCTAGAAGGGAGGGAAACGAGCAGTACTTC.

Remarks on this clonotype: No conserved phenylalanine or tryptophan is present at the end of the CDR3, so a read error is the likely explanation. The chain is built from TRBV9 and TRBJ1-1; the D is unclear. V gave up 0 bases and J gave up 0 bases, with 6 bases separating them. The CDR3 is 14 amino acids. Germline V gives CDR1 SGDLS, CDR2 YYNGEE. This CDR3 is CASSVGTMNTEAFV. CDR3 sequence (DNA): TGTGCCAGCAGCGTAGGTACCATGAACACTGAAGCTTTCGTT.

About this clonotype itself: The CDR3 does not end in the conserved phenylalanine or tryptophan, so this is likely a read error. V usage is TRBV3-1 and J usage is TRBJ1-2; 7 bases map to TRBD1. Unmatched junction bases numbered 7, after V lost 3 bases and J lost 0 bases. Per the germline V gene, CDR1 is LGHDT and CDR2 is YNNKEL (reference sequence). The CDR3 loop spans 16 amino acids. The chain's CDR3 is CASSQGTAKANYGYTL. The CDR3 DNA sequence: TGTGCCAGCAGCCAGGGGACAGCTAAAGCTAACTATGGCTACACCTTG.

This rearrangement joins TRBV6-5 to TRBJ2-2, with D perhaps given as TRBD1 or TRBD2 (6 bases each). Germline V CDR1 and CDR2: MNHEY, SVGAGI. V gave up 6 bases and J gave up 3 bases, with 14 bases separating them. The CDR3 sequence is 15 residues long. The CDR3 is CASSYAGGHTGELFF. DNA of the CDR3: TGTGCCAGCAGCTACGCTGGGGGGCACACCGGGGAGCTGTTTTTT.